A selection of T cell receptor beta chains follows, all from one sample in a study of a mutant IDH1 vaccine in newly diagnosed glioma. Profiled with immunoSEQ multiplex PCR; TCRdb holds only in-frame clones, not every one. The repertoire holds 40,000 to 55,000 clones, around 80% seen once, with 5.2% in the top ten. Their recognized antigens are unknown. The material sequenced was PBMCs, taken from a glioma patient whose treatment included an IDH1 peptide vaccine. The receptors were sampled from a man aged 45-60 years with glioma. CDR3s include the opening cysteine and the closing phenylalanine or tryptophan. The order of the fields is clone size, J gene, D gene, V gene, CDR3 DNA, CDR3 protein. A D gene is named only where the DNA matches it firmly. The size of a clone is reported for some rows only, either as once, few or many, or as a class for expanded clones.

once,TRBJ1-3,-,TRBV5-1,TGCGCCAGCAGAAGCTCTGGAAACACCATATATTTT,CASRSSGNTIYF
-,TRBJ1-5,-,TRBV10-3,TGTGCCATCAGTGAAGGGTCTAGCAATCAGCCCCAGCATTTT,CAISEGSSNQPQHF
few,TRBJ1-2,-,TRBV19,TGTGCCAGTACCGTCGGACGGAACTATGGCTACACCTTC,CASTVGRNYGYTF
-,TRBJ1-5,TRBD1,TRBV6-1,TGTGCCAGAAAAACGGGACAGGGCAATCAGCCCCAGCATTTT,CARKTGQGNQPQHF
-,TRBJ1-2,TRBD1,TRBV27,TGTGCCAGCAGTCCACCAGGGACAGCCTTTGAGGATGGCTACACCTTC,CASSPPGTAFEDGYTF
-,TRBJ1-1,-,TRBV11-2,TGTGCCAGCAGCTTAGATCGGGGGAAAGCTTTCTTT,CASSLDRGKAFF
-,TRBJ2-5,-,TRBV4-2,TGTGCCAGCAGCCAAGAACGGAGGGGACCCCGAGAGACCCAGTACTTC,CASSQERRGPRETQYF
-,TRBJ1-2,TRBD1,TRBV10-3,TGTGCCATCAGAGGGACAGACGCTAACTATGGCTACACCTTC,CAIRGTDANYGYTF
-,TRBJ1-5,-,TRBV6-6,TGTGCCAGCAGAAGAGACAGGACAACTTATCAGCCCCAGCATTTT,CASRRDRTTYQPQHF
once,TRBJ2-1,-,TRBV19,TGTGCCAGTAGTTTCGGTCCGGGACAATACTACAATGAGCAGTTCTTC,CASSFGPGQYYNEQFF
once,TRBJ2-4,-,TRBV19,TGTGCCAGTAGTCCTCCCCATCGCTTTGCCATTCAGTACTTC,CASSPPHRFAIQYF
few,TRBJ1-1,-,TRBV5-6,TGTGCCAGCAGCGGGGAACGGGGAGCTGAAGCTTTCTTT,CASSGERGAEAFF
-,TRBJ2-7,-,TRBV4-3,TGCGCCAGCAGCCAAGATACTGAGGGGGGCCTCTCCTACGAGCAGTACTTC,CASSQDTEGGLSYEQYF
-,TRBJ1-2,-,TRBV6-6,TGTGCCAGCACTTTGGGGGGCGTCTATGGCTACACCTTC,CASTLGGVYGYTF
-,TRBJ2-2,TRBD1,TRBV10-1,TGCGCCAGCAGTGAGTTTTTAGGGACAGGGGACACCGGGGAGCTGTTTTTT,CASSEFLGTGDTGELFF
-,TRBJ2-3,-,TRBV5-1,TGCGCCAGCAGCTTAGCTCAGGGATTCCCAGATACGCAGTATTTT,CASSLAQGFPDTQYF
-,TRBJ2-7,-,TRBV7-9,TGTGCCAGCACCCAAAACCGCAGGGAAGGCGAGCAGTACTTC,CASTQNRREGEQYF
-,TRBJ1-4,-,TRBV5-5,TGTGCCAGCAGCCTCCTGGGTGCAGTAGGGGAAAAACTGTTTTTT,CASSLLGAVGEKLFF
few,TRBJ2-7,-,TRBV7-6,TGTGCCAGCAGCTTGAGAGTGGCAGGCTCGGACGACCTGAACTACGAGCAGTACTTC,CASSLRVAGSDDLNYEQYF
-,TRBJ2-1,-,TRBV7-8,TGTGCCAGCAGCTGGGGACGGAAGAACAATGAGCAGTTCTTC,CASSWGRKNNEQFF
-,TRBJ1-2,-,TRBV6-1,TGTGCCAGCAGCCGACCGGACCGATTCTATGGCTACACCTTC,CASSRPDRFYGYTF
few,TRBJ1-5,-,TRBV30,TGTGCCTGGAGTAGCAGGGGTAATCAGCCCCAGCATTTT,CAWSSRGNQPQHF
once,TRBJ1-2,-,TRBV19,TGTGCCAGCCTCGAACGTGGGGTCGGCTACACCTTC,CASLERGVGYTF
-,TRBJ2-5,TRBD2,TRBV6-1,TGTGCCAGCAGTGAAGGGGCTAGCGGGAGCCAAGAGACCCAGTACTTC,CASSEGASGSQETQYF
-,TRBJ2-1,-,TRBV18,TGTGCCAGCTCACCACCGACAACAAAGAATGAGCAGTTCTTC,CASSPPTTKNEQFF
-,TRBJ1-2,-,TRBV7-8,TGTGCCAGCAGCCCATCTAGGAACTATGGCTACACCTTC,CASSPSRNYGYTF
once,TRBJ2-1,-,TRBV2,TGTGCCAGCAGTGCATGGGATCTCAATGAGCAGTTCTTC,CASSAWDLNEQFF